This TCR beta chain emerged from a study of T-cell memory formation after mild COVID-19. After removal of 7 bases from V and 10 bases from J, the junction contained 11 bases not matched to a gene. CDR1 and CDR2 from the germline V gene are SGHRS and YFSETQ. The CDR3 has 14 residues. From the 5' RACE reads, TCRdb called clonotypes with MiXCR, one entry per CDR3 protein. The data show roughly 130,000 distinct CDR3 sequences, about 5.9% seen once. This clonotype turned up a few times. This sequence joins TRBV5-1 and TRBJ1-6; 7 bases line up with TRBD1. The sequence came from an adult woman who had mild COVID-19 (a few samples of this study predate the infection). Cell type and time point are not known. Sequencing used PBMCs or a T cell subset sorted from them (not recorded which). The DNA of the CDR3 is TGCGCCAGCGGAACACAGGGGCCGGGGTCACCCCTCCACTTT. It specifies CASGTQGPGSPLHF.